The clone carrying this T cell receptor beta chain was observed a single time. The data stem from a study of blood T cell repertoires in COVID-19. Study background: The analysed material was cDNA or gDNA that came from T cells, B-cell-depleted T cells, or PBMCs.

TCRdb keeps only in-frame clones here, not all; method: immunoSEQ multiplex PCR. There are roughly 230,000 clones in the sample; 85% to 90% occur only once, and roughly 2.2% lies in the top ten. Recruited during active infection, patients (from Seattle) were subsequently followed longitudinally. J gave up 8 bases and V 5 bases, and 7 bases lay outside the gene matches. The CDR3 has 13 amino acids. The germline CDR1 and CDR2 sequences are PRHDT and FYEKMQ (reference sequence). The chain couples TRBV13 to TRBJ1-2, with TRBD1 identical over 8 bases. The sequence came from an older woman with COVID-19, enrolled during active disease. Sequencing input: peripheral blood. CDR3 nucleotide sequence: TGTGCCAGCAGCGTAACAGGGGGTGGAGGCTACACCTTC. Translating it yields CASSVTGGGGYTF. Full variable domain (rest looked up from reference TRBV13 and TRBJ1-2): AAGVIQSPRHLIKEKRETATLKCYPIPRHDTVYWYQQGPGQDPQFLISFYEKMQSDKGSIPDRFSAQQFSDYHSELNMSSLELGDSALYFCASSVTGGGGYTFGSGTRLTVV.